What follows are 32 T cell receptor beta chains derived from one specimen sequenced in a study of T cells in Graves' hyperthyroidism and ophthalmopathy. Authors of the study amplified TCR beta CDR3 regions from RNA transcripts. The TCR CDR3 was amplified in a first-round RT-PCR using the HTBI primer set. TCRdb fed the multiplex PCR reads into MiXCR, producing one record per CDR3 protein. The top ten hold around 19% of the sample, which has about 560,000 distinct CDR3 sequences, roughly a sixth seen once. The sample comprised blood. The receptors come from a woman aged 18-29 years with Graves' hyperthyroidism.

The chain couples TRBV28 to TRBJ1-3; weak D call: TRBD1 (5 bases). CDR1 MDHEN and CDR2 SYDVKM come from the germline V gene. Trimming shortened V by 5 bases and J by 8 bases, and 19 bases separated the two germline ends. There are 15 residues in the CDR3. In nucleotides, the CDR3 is TGTGCCAGCAGTCGCGCGGGACTTCGCGGAGACACCATATATTTT. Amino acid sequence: CASSRAGLRGDTIYF.

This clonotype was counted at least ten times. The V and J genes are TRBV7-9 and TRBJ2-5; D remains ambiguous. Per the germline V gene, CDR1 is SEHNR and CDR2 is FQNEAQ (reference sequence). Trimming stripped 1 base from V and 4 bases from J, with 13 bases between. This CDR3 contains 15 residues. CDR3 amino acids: CASSLVLSARETQYF. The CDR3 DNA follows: TGTGCCAGCAGCTTAGTATTGTCAGCTCGAGAGACCCAGTACTTC.

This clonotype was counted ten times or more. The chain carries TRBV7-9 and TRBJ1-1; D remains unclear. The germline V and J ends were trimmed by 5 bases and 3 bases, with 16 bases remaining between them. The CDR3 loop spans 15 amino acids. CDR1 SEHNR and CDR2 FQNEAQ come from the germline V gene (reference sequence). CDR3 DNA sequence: TGTGCCAGCAGCACATGGTTAACGTCGGACACTGAAGCTTTCTTT. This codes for CASSTWLTSDTEAFF.

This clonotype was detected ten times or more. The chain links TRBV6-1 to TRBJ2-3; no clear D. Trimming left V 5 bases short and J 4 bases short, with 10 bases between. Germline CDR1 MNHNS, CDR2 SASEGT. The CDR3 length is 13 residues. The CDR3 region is CASSKLPSDTQYF. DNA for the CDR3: TGTGCCAGCAGTAAGTTACCCTCAGATACGCAGTATTTT.

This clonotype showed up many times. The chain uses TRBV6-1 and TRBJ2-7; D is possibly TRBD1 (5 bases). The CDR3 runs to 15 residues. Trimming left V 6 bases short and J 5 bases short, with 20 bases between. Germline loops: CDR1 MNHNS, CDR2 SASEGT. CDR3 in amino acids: CASSRFGPQGDEQYF. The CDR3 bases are TGTGCCAGCAGCCGTTTTGGACCCCAGGGCGACGAGCAGTACTTC.

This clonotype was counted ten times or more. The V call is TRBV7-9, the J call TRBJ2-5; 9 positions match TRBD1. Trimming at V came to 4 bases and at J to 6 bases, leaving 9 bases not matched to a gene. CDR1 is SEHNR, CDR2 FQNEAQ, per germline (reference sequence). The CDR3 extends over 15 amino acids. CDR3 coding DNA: TGTGCCAGCAGCTCCGGACAGGGGTTTTTGAAGACCCAGTACTTC. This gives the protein CASSSGQGFLKTQYF.

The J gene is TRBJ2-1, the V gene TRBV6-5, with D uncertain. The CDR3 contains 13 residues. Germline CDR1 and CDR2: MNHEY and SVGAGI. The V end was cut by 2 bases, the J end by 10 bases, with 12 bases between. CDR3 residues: CASSYRPYGEQFF. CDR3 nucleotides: TGTGCCAGCAGTTACCGGCCTTATGGGGAGCAGTTCTTC.

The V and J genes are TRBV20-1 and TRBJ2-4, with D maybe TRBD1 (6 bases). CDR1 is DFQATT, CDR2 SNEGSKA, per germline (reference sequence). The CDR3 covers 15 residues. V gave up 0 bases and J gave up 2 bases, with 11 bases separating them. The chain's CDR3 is CSARETGHPKNIQYF. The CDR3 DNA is TGCAGTGCTAGAGAGACGGGACACCCCAAAAACATTCAGTACTTC.

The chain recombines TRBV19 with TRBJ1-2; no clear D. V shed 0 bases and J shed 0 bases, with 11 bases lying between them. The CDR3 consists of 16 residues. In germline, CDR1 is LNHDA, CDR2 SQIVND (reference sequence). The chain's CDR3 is CASSIDRGGANYGYTF. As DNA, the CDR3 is TGTGCCAGTAGTATAGATCGCGGCGGAGCTAACTATGGCTACACCTTC.

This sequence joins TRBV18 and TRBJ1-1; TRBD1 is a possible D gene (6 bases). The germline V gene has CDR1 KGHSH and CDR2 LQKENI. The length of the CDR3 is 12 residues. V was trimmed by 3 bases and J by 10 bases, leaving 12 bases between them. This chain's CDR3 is CASSPQGRGAFF. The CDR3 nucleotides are TGTGCCAGCTCACCCCAGGGGCGGGGAGCTTTCTTT.

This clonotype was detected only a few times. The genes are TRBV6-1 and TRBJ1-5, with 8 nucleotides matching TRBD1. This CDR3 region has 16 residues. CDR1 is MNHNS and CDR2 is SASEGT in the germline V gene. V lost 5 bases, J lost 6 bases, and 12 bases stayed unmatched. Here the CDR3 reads CASSPGGAGFFQPQHF. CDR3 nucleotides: TGTGCCAGCAGTCCAGGGGGCGCGGGCTTTTTTCAGCCCCAGCATTTT.

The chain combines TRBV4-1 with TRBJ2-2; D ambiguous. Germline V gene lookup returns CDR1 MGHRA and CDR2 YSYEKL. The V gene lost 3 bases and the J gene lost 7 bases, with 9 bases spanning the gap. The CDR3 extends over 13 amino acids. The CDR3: CASSQNQHGELFF. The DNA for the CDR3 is TGCGCCAGCAGCCAGAATCAGCACGGGGAGCTGTTTTTT.

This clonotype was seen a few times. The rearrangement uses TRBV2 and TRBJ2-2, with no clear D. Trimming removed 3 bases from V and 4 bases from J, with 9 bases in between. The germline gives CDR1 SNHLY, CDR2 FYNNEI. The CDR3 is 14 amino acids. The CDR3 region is CASSERTGTGELFF. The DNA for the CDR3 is TGTGCCAGCAGTGAGAGGACGGGCACCGGGGAGCTGTTTTTT.

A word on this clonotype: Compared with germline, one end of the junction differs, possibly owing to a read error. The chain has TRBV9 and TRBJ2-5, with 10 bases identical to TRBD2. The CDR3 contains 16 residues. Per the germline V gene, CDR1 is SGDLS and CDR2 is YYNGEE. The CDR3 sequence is CASSVATSGAQETLYF. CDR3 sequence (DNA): TGTGCCAGCAGCGTAGCAACTAGCGGGGCCCAAGAGACCCTGTACTTC. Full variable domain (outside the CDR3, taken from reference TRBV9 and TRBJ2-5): DSGVTQTPKHLITATGQRVTLRCSPRSGDLSVYWYQQSLDQGLQFLIQYYNGEERAKGNILERFSAQQFPDLHSELNLSSLELGDSALYFCASSVATSGAQETLYFGPGTRLLVL.

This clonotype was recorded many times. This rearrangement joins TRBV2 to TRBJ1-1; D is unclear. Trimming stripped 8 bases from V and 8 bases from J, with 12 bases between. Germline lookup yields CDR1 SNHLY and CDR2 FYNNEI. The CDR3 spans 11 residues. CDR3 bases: TGTGCCAGCCAGTTCATGGAAGAAGCTTTCTTT. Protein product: CASQFMEEAFF. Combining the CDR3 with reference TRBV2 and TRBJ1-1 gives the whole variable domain EPEVTQTPSHQVTQMGQEVILRCVPISNHLYFYWYRQILGQKVEFLVSFYNNEISEKSEIFDDQFSVERPDGSNFTLKIRSTKLEDSAMYFCASQFMEEAFFGQGTRLTVV.

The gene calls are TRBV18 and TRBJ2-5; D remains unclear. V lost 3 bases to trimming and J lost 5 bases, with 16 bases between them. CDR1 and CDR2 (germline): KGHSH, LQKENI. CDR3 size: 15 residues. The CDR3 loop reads CASSPATTRAETQYF. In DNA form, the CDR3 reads TGTGCCAGCTCACCGGCCACTACAAGGGCGGAGACCCAGTACTTC.

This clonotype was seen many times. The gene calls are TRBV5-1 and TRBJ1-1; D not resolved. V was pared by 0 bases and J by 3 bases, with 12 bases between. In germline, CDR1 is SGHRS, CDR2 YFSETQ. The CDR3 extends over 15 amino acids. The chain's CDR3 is CASSLEVSQYTEAFF. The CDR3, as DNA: TGCGCCAGCAGCTTGGAGGTCAGCCAATACACTGAAGCTTTCTTT. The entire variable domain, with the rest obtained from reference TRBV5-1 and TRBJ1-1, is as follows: KAGVTQTPRYLIKTRGQQVTLSCSPISGHRSVSWYQQTPGQGLQFLFEYFSETQRNKGNFPGRFSGRQFSNSRSEMNVSTLELGDSALYLCASSLEVSQYTEAFFGQGTRLTVV.

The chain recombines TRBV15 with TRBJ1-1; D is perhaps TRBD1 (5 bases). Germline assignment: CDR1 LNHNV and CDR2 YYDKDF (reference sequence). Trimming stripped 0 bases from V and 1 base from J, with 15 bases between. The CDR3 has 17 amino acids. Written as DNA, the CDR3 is TGTGCCACCAGCAGAGATTATCCGGGTAGGGGGAACACTGAAGCTTTCTTT. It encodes CATSRDYPGRGNTEAFF.

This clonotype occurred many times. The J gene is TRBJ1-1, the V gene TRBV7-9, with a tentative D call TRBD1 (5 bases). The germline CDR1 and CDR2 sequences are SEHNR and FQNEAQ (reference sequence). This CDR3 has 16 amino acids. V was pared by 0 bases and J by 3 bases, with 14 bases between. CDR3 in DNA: TGTGCCAGCAGCTTAGCATCATTGGGGGAGGACACTGAAGCTTTCTTT. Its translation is CASSLASLGEDTEAFF.

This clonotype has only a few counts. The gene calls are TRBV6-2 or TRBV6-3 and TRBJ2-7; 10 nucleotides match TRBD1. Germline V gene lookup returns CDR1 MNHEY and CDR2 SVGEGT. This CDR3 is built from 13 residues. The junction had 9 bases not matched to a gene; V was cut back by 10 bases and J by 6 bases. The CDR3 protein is CATRQGARGEQYF. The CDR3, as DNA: TGTGCCACCCGACAGGGGGCGCGTGGCGAGCAGTACTTC.

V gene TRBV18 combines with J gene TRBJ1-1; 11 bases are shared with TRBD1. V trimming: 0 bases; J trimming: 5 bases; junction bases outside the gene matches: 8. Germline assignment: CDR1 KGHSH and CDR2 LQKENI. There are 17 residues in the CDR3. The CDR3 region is CASSPPRTGGRKTEAFF. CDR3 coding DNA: TGTGCCAGCTCACCACCGAGGACAGGGGGCAGGAAGACTGAAGCTTTCTTT.

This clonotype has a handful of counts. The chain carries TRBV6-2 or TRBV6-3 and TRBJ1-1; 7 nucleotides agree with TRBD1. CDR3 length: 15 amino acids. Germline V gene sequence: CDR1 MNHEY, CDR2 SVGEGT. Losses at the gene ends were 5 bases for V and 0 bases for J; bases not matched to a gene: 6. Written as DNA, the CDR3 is TGTGCCAGCAGTCCCAACAGGGGAATGAACACTGAAGCTTTCTTT. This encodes CASSPNRGMNTEAFF.

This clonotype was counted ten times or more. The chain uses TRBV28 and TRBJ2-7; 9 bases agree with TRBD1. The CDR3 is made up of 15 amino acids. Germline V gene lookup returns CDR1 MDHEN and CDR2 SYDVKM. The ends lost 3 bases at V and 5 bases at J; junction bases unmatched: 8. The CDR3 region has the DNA TGTGCCAGCAGTTTTGGGGGACAGGGAAACAACGAGCAGTACTTC. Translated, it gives CASSFGGQGNNEQYF.

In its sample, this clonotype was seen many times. The CDR3 DNA reads TGTGCCAGCAGGGAAGGGGGCCGGGAGACCCAGTACTTC. Encoded protein: CASREGGRETQYF. This chain links TRBV7-2 with TRBJ2-5; 7 bases match TRBD1. CDR3 length: 13 amino acids. The germline gives CDR1 SGHTA, CDR2 FQGNSA. V lost 6 bases to trimming and J lost 5 bases; unmatched junction nucleotides: 6.

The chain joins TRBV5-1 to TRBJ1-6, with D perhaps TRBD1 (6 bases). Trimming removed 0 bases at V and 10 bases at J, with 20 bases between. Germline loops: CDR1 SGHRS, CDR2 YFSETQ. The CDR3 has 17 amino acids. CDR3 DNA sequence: TGCGCCAGCAGCTTGGCTAAAACAGGGAACTTGGGCTCACCCCTCCACTTT. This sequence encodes CASSLAKTGNLGSPLHF.

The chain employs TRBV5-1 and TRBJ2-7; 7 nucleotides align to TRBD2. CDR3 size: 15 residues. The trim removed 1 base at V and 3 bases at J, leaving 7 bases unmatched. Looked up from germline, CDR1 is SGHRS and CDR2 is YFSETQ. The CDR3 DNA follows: TGCGCCAGCAGCTTGACTTGGGGGAGGGACTACGAGCAGTACTTC. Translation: CASSLTWGRDYEQYF. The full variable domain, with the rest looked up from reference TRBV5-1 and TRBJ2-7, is KAGVTQTPRYLIKTRGQQVTLSCSPISGHRSVSWYQQTPGQGLQFLFEYFSETQRNKGNFPGRFSGRQFSNSRSEMNVSTLELGDSALYLCASSLTWGRDYEQYFGPGTRLTVT.

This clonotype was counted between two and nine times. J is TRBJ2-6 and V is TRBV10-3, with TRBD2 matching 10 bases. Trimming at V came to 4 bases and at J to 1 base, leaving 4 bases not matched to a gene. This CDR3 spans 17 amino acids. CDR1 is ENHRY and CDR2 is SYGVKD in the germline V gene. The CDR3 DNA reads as TGTGCCATCAGTGCTCCGGGACTAGCGTCTGGGGCCAACGTCCTGACTTTC. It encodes CAISAPGLASGANVLTF.

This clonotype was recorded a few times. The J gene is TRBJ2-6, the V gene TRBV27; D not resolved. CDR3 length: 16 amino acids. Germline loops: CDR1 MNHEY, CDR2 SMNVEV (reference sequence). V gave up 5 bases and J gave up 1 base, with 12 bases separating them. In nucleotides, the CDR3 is TGTGCCAGCAGTCCGTATAGGAATTCTGGGGCCAACGTCCTGACTTTC. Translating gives CASSPYRNSGANVLTF.

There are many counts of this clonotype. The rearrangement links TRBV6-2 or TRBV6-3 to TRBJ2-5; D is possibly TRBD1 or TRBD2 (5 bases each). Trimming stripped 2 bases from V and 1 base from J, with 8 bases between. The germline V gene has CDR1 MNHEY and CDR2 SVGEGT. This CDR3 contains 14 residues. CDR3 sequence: CASSYGTAQETQYF. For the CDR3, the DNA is TGTGCCAGCAGTTACGGGACGGCCCAAGAGACCCAGTACTTC.

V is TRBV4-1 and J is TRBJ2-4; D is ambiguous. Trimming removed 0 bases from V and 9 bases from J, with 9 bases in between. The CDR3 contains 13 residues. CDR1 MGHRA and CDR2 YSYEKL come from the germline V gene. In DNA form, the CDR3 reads TGCGCCAGCAGCCAAGATCTAGATGTCATTCAGTACTTC. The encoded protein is CASSQDLDVIQYF.

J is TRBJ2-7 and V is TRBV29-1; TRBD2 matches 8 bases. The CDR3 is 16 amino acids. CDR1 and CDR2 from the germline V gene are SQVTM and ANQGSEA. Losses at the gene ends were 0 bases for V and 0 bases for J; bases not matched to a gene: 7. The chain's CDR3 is CSVEDPGLESSYEQYF. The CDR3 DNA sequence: TGCAGCGTTGAAGATCCGGGACTAGAGAGCTCCTACGAGCAGTACTTC.

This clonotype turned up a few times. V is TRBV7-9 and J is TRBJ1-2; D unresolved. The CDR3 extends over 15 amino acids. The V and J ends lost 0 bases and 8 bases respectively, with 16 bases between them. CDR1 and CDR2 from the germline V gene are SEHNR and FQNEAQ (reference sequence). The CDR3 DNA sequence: TGTGCCAGCAGCTTAGCGTTTTCTCGGTCACTGGGCTACACCTTC. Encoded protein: CASSLAFSRSLGYTF.